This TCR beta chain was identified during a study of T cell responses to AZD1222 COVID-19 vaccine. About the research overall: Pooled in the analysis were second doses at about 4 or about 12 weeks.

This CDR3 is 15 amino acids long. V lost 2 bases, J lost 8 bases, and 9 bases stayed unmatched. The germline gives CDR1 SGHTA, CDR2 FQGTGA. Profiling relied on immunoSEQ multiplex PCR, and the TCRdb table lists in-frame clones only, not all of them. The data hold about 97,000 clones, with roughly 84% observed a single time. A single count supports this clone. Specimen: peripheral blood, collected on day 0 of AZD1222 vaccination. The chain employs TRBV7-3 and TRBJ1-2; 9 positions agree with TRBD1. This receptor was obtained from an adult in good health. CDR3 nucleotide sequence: TGTGCCAGCAGCTTATCGGACAGGGGATTTGGGGGCTACACCTTC. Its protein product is CASSLSDRGFGGYTF.